This entry features one TCR beta chain sequence. Sequencing was performed with immunoSEQ multiplex PCR; in TCRdb, only in-frame clones are kept and a portion is missing. The table includes roughly 2.4 million clones, approximately 95% detected once. Germline-derived CDR1 and CDR2 are SQVTM and ANQGSEA. Trimming cost V 6 bases and J 6 bases, with 15 bases left between them. The CDR3 has 13 amino acids. This sample was taken from a study of shared clonotypes between healthy human individuals. The V and J genes are TRBV29-1 and TRBJ1-5, with D tentatively TRBD1 (5 bases). This sequence was found in a man younger than 35 in good health. Material: naive CD4+ T cells sorted from blood. Subset here: CD45RA+ positively selected. In DNA, the CDR3 is TGCAGCGTCCTAACGGGGGAGGGTCAGCCCCAGCATTTT. It translates to CSVLTGEGQPQHF.